This entry describes one TCR beta chain. Many counts were recorded for this clonotype. It has no known antigen specificity. No qualities accompany the bases; no much larger clone lies one base away. A patient counted as having stable Graves' hyperthyroidism if no progression to ophthalmopathy occurred over 18 months of follow-up. Hyperthyroidism patients were newly diagnosed, with disease duration under 2 months, and aged 18 to 65 years. Exclusion was applied to patients with uncontrolled infections, other autoimmune diseases, pregnancy or lactation. Diagnoses were based on clinical symptoms, serum thyroxine and TRAb, thyroid ultrasound and orbital computed tomography. PBMCs were separated from roughly 10 ml of fresh peripheral blood using Ficoll-Paque density gradient centrifugation. Total RNA was extracted using Trizol reagent, and RNA quality was assessed on an Agilent 2100 Bioanalyzer. The data originate from a study of T cells in Graves' hyperthyroidism and ophthalmopathy (dated by TCRdb to between 2018 and 2020). As for the study more broadly: Peripheral blood was collected at initial diagnosis, before any treatment. To identify TCR V-J signatures that set the groups apart, the researchers used a discovery cohort of 90 to 100 patients, made up of 40 to 45 with Graves' ophthalmopathy and some 55 with stable Graves' hyperthyroidism. Whether ophthalmopathy could be predicted prospectively was tested in an independent validation cohort made up of roughly 19 hyperthyroidism patients plus 17 patients who later progressed to ophthalmopathy. The 95 to 100 discovery patients were divided at random into training and test sets in a 7:3 ratio. Thyroid tissue and blood T-cell repertoires from six Graves' hyperthyroidism patients were also compared in the study. After blood sampling, hyperthyroidism patients were treated with methimazole at a starting dose of 30 mg daily, and ophthalmopathy patients were treated with high-dose intravenous methylprednisolone. According to the paper, TCR Vbeta CDR3 sequencing was carried out on 135 peripheral blood samples, which came from around 43 ophthalmopathy, around 75 hyperthyroidism and approximately 17 progressor patients.

Amplification of TCR beta CDR3 regions was carried out from RNA transcripts. A first-round RT-PCR of the TCR CDR3 used the HTBI primer set with the Qiagen OneStep RT-PCR kit. A second multiplex PCR round built the libraries, followed by size selection and purification. The libraries were sequenced on an Illumina HiSeq2000 using paired-end 100 bp reads. Per the original workflow: SOAPnuke was used to process the raw data, removing reads that contained adapters or uncalled bases, had a mean Phred below 15, or lacked an exact match to the constant primer or identifier. COPE v1.2.5 was used to merge high-quality paired reads, and clonotypes were defined as unique nucleotide sequences. MiTCR v1.1 was used to align the clonotypes against IMGT TRBV, TRBD and TRBJ reference segments. Only V-J combinations with frequency above 0.0001, covering 99% to 99.2% of repertoires, were analysed. A TCS score was defined as the ratio between F50 (clonal expansion) and ExV (chaos), using BLOSUM62-based TCRdist between CDR3 peptides within each V-J. Welch's t-statistics and random forest reduced around 550 V-J features to about 12, which were used in a naive Bayes classifier (R e1071). TCRdb trimmed public reads at Q25 via fastp, called clones via MiXCR and kept in-frame beta chains. Rows are unified per CDR3 protein, each entry keeping the most common DNA and genes. None of the V and J calls come from the authors' own analysis; TCRdb made them. The sample table shows under 800,000 distinct CDR3 sequences, and 12% to 15% are seen once. The ten largest clonotypes hold about 9.4% of the sample.

Trimming leaves V shorter by 3 bases and J shorter by 10 bases, with the junction holding 8 bases beyond the gene matches. The germline V gene (reference sequence) provides CDR1 GTSNPN and CDR2 SVGIG. The CDR3 contains 14 residues, cysteine and phenylalanine counted. Only CDR3 DNA is held: 42 bases, read in frame from base 1. Findings and caveats that apply to the study as a whole: In validation, the model predicted progression to ophthalmopathy with around 71% sensitivity and roughly 75% specificity, a median of 6.5 months before onset. A model built on a 13 V-J signature distinguished ophthalmopathy from stable hyperthyroidism, reaching around 87% sensitivity and 81.08% specificity in cross-validation and 80%/75% in testing. Most expanded thyroid clonotypes (frequency above 0.001) were also detected in blood, a finding suggesting that blood repertoires may reflect thyroid immune responses. No statistical method was used to fix the sample size in advance, and group allocation was not hidden from the investigators.

This TCR came from a woman aged 18-35 years with Graves' hyperthyroidism. The V gene is TRBV30 and the J gene is TRBJ2-1; 11 central bases correspond to TRBD2. Sequenced input: blood. The CDR3 is CAWRYTGTSGEQFF. The base sequence is TGTGCCTGGAGGTACACCGGGACTAGCGGAGAGCAGTTCTTC.